This TCR beta chain stems from a study of cytomegalovirus exposure and HLA in healthy donors. The PCR contained 60 Vbeta and 13 Jbeta primers. The method was immunoSEQ multiplex PCR; TCRdb's version includes in-frame clones alone and lacks a portion of them. The table has some 200,000 clones, 79% seen once; the top ten hold less than 2%. About this clone: Its antigen remains unknown.

CDR3 size: 14 residues. CDR1 and CDR2 from the germline V gene are SGHNT and YYREEE (reference sequence). V lost 0 bases, J lost 1 base, and 7 bases lay in between. Study-wide findings and caveats: Most of the TCR beta V segments (in an earlier analysis) were productive either about 87% or about 30% of the time.

The clonotype was recovered from a girl aged 10 to 17 in good health and CMV-seropositive. This sequence joins TRBV5-4 and TRBJ1-2, with D possibly matching TRBD1 (6 bases). Sequenced sample: PBMCs. In DNA form, the CDR3 reads TGTGCCAGCAGCTTGGGACAGGTTAACTATGGCTACACCTTC. This encodes CASSLGQVNYGYTF. The full variable domain, completed using reference TRBV5-4 and TRBJ1-2, is ETGVTQSPTHLIKTRGQQVTLRCSSQSGHNTVSWYQQALGQGPQFIFQYYREEENGRGNFPPRFSGLQFPNYSSELNVNALELDDSALYLCASSLGQVNYGYTFGSGTRLTVV.